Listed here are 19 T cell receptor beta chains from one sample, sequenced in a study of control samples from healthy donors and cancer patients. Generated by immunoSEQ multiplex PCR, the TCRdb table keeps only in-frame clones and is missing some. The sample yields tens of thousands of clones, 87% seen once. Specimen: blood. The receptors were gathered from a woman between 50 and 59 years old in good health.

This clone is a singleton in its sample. The CDR3 DNA follows: TGTGCCAGCAGTGCCAGGGTCCCACGGACTGAAGCTTTCTTT. Translated: CASSARVPRTEAFF. The chain uses TRBV27 and TRBJ1-1; D possibly corresponds to TRBD1 (5 bases). The CDR3 loop spans 14 amino acids. Germline V gene data show CDR1 as MNHEY and CDR2 as SMNVEV (reference sequence). Trimming pared 5 bases from V and 5 bases from J, leaving 15 bases between.

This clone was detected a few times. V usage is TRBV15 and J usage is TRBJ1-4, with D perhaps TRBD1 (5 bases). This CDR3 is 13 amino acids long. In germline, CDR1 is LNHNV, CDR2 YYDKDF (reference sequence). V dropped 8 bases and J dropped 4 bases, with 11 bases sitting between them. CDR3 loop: CATGGSHNEKLFF. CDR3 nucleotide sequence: TGTGCCACCGGGGGGTCCCATAATGAAAAACTGTTTTTT.

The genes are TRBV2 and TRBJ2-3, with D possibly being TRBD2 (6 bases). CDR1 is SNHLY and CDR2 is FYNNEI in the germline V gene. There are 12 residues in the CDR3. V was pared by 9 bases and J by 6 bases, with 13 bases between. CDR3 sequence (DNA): TGTGCCAGTGGACGACTAGGGGATACGCAGTATTTT. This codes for CASGRLGDTQYF.

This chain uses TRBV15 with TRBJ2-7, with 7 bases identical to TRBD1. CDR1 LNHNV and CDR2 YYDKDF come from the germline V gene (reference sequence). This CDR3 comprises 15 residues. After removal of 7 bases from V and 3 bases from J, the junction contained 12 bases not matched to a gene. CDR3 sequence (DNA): TGTGCCACCACCTTGAACAGGGGTAGGAGCTACGAGCAGTACTTC. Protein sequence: CATTLNRGRSYEQYF.

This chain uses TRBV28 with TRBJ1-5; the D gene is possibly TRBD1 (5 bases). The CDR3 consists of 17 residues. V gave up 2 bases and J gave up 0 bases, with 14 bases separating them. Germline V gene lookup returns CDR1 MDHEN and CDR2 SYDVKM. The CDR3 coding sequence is TGTGCCAGCAGTTTAATTGGCTCAGGGTATAGCAATCAGCCCCAGCATTTT. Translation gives CASSLIGSGYSNQPQHF.

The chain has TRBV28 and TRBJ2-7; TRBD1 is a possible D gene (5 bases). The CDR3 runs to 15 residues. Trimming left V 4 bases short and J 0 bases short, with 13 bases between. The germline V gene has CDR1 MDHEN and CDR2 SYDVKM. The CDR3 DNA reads TGTGCCAGCAGTTCCACTGGGGCGGCCTCCTACGAGCAGTACTTC. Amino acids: CASSSTGAASYEQYF.

The CDR3 region is CASSRSGQVQETQYF. Written as DNA, the CDR3 is TGTGCCAGCAGCCGTTCCGGACAGGTCCAAGAGACCCAGTACTTC. The chain carries TRBV7-2 and TRBJ2-5; 7 positions agree with TRBD1. The CDR3 is 15 amino acids. With V trimmed by 5 bases and J by 1 base, 7 bases remained unmatched. The germline V gene has CDR1 SGHTA and CDR2 FQGNSA.

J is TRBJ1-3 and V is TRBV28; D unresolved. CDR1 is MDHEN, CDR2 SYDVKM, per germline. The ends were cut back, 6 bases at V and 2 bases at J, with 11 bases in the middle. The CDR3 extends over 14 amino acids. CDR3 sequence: CASSYGEPGNTIYF. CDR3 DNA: TGTGCCAGCAGCTATGGAGAGCCTGGAAACACCATATATTTT.

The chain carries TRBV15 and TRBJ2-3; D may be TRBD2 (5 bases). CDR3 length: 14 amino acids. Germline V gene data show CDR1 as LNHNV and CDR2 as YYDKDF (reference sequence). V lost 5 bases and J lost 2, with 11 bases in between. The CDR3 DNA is TGTGCCACCAGCCCACGGGATTTCACAGATACGCAGTATTTT. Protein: CATSPRDFTDTQYF.

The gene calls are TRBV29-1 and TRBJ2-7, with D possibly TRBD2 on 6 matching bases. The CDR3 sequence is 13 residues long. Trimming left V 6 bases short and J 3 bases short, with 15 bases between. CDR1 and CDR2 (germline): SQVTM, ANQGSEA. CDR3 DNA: TGCAGCGTCCGGACGGAGGGTTTCTACGAGCAGTACTTC. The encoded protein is CSVRTEGFYEQYF.

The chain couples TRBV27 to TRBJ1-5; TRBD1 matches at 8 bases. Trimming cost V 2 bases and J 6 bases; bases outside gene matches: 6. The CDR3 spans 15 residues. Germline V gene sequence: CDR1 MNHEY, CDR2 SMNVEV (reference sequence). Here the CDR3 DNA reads TGTGCCAGCAGTTTACGTAAGACAGGGGTTCAGCCCCAGCATTTT. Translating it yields CASSLRKTGVQPQHF.

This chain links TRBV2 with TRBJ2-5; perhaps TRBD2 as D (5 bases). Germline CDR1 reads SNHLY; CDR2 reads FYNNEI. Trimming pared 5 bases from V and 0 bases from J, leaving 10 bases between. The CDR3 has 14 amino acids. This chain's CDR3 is CASSPGLYQETQYF. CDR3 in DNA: TGTGCCAGCAGTCCCGGACTGTACCAAGAGACCCAGTACTTC.

CDR3 region: CASSYPGQDHNGYTF. Here the CDR3 DNA reads TGTGCCAGCAGTTACCCGGGACAGGACCATAATGGCTACACCTTC. V usage is TRBV6-2 or TRBV6-3 and J usage is TRBJ1-2; 8 nucleotides align to TRBD1. Germline V gene lookup returns CDR1 MNHEY and CDR2 SVGEGT. V shed 2 bases and J 6 bases; nucleotides not matched to a gene: 8. The CDR3 spans 15 residues.

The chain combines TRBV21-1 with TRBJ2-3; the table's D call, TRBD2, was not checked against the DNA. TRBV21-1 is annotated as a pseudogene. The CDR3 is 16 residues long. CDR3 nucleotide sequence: TGTGCCAGCAGCGGAGAAGCTAGCGGGGGCACAGATACGCAGTATTTT. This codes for CASSGEASGGTDTQYF.

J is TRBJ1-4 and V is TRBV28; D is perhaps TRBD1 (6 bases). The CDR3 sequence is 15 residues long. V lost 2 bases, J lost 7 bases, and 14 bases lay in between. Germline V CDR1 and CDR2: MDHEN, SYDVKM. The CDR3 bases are TGTGCCAGCAGTTTAATCCGCAGGGGTGGTGAAAAACTGTTTTTT. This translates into CASSLIRRGGEKLFF. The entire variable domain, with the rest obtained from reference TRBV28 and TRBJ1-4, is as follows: DVKVTQSSRYLVKRTGEKVFLECVQDMDHENMFWYRQDPGLGLRLIYFSYDVKMKEKGDIPEGYSVSREKKERFSLILESASTNQTSMYLCASSLIRRGGEKLFFGSGTQLSVL.

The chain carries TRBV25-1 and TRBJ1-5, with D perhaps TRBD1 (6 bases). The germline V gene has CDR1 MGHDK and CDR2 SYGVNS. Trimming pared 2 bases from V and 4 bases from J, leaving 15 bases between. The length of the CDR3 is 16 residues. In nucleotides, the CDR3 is TGTGCCAGCAGTGAACATGGGGGGGCTTGGAATCAGCCCCAGCATTTT. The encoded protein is CASSEHGGAWNQPQHF.

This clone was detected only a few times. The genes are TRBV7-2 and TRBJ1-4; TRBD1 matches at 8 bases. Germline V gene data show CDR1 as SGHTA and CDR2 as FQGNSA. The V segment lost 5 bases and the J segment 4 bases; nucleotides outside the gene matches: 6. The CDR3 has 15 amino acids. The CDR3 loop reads CASSPGQGYNEKLFF. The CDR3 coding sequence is TGTGCCAGCAGCCCAGGACAGGGCTATAATGAAAAACTGTTTTTT.

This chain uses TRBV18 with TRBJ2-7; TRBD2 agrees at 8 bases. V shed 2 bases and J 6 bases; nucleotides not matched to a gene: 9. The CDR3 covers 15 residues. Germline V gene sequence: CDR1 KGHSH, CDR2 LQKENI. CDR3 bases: TGTGCCAGCTCACCAGGGACTAGGCCGAGAGTCGAGCAGTACTTC. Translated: CASSPGTRPRVEQYF.

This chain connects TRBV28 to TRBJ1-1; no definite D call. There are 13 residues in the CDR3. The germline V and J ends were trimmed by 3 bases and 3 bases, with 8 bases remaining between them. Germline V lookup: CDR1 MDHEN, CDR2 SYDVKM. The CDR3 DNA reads TGTGCCAGCAGTTTTCTCCGGCACACTGAAGCTTTCTTT. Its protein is CASSFLRHTEAFF.